One and the same sample provided the 32 T cell receptor beta chains below, sequenced in a study of a mutant IDH1 vaccine in newly diagnosed glioma. These TCRs' antigens remain unknown. Noted time point: week 47, end of study. What each vaccine dose contained was 300 ug of mutant IDH1 20-mer peptide, accompanied by topical imiquimod. Clones were read by immunoSEQ multiplex PCR, and TCRdb kept only the in-frame ones, dropping some. The sample contains about 84,000 clones, roughly 77% of which appear only once. The specimen comprised PBMCs, sampled from a glioma patient whose treatment included an IDH1 peptide vaccine. The receptors were gathered from a man aged 40-49 years with glioma.

This chain connects TRBV10-3 to TRBJ2-3; D remains unclear. V lost 0 bases and J 0 bases, leaving 13 bases between the germline ends. CDR1 and CDR2 (germline): ENHRY, SYGVKD. The CDR3 runs 17 residues. The CDR3 bases are TGTGCCATCAGTGAGTCGGACGTCAGGATTAGCACAGATACGCAGTATTTT. It encodes CAISESDVRISTDTQYF.

This rearrangement joins TRBV7-2 to TRBJ2-3; 7 nucleotides line up with TRBD1. This CDR3 comprises 15 residues. J lost 4 bases, V lost 5 bases, and 9 bases had no gene match. From germline, CDR1 is SGHTA and CDR2 FQGNSA. CDR3 loop: CASSTRQGGADTQYF. The DNA for the CDR3 is TGTGCCAGCAGCACCAGACAGGGCGGAGCAGATACGCAGTATTTT.

Notes on this clone: Other nucleotide sequences in the sample specify the same CDR3. The chain is built from TRBV7-9 and TRBJ2-2; D tentatively fits TRBD1 or TRBD2 (6 bases each). Trimming pared 5 bases from V and 5 bases from J, leaving 9 bases between. The CDR3 covers 13 residues. Germline CDR1 is SEHNR and CDR2 is FQNEAQ (reference sequence). CDR3 protein: CASSLGGTGELFF. The CDR3 nucleotides are TGTGCCAGCAGCCTAGGGGGGACCGGGGAGCTGTTTTTT.

This rearrangement joins TRBV14 to TRBJ1-1; D not resolved. From germline, CDR1 is SGHDN and CDR2 FVKESK. The CDR3 has 16 amino acids. V lost 0 bases to trimming and J lost 0 bases, with 11 bases between them. CDR3 protein: CASSQDAEGLNTEAFF. The CDR3 nucleotides are TGTGCCAGCAGCCAAGATGCCGAAGGGCTGAACACTGAAGCTTTCTTT.

This chain uses TRBV6-4 with TRBJ1-1; D is perhaps TRBD1 (6 bases). This CDR3 is built from 16 residues. In germline, CDR1 is MRHNA, CDR2 SNTAGT. Trimming took 5 bases from V and 5 from J, leaving 21 bases between them. DNA of the CDR3: TGTGCCAGCAGTCCACAGGGAATTGGTTCGATAACTGAAGCTTTCTTT. Its protein product is CASSPQGIGSITEAFF.

In this sample, this clone turned up a few times. V is TRBV12-2 and J is TRBJ1-5; the table names TRBD1, a call not compared with the DNA. TRBV12-2 is annotated as a pseudogene. CDR3 length: 15 amino acids. The CDR3 region is CASRSRTGSDQPQHF. The CDR3 region has the DNA TGTGCAAGTCGTTCCCGGACAGGGTCGGATCAGCCCCAGCATTTT.

The chain combines TRBV19 with TRBJ1-4; D perhaps matches TRBD1 (6 bases). Germline V gives CDR1 LNHDA, CDR2 SQIVND (reference sequence). The CDR3 length is 16 residues. Trimming removed 8 bases from V and 2 bases from J, with 18 bases in between. In nucleotides, the CDR3 is TGTGCCAGTGGGAAACAGGGAATTAAGACTAATGAAAAACTGTTTTTT. Translating it yields CASGKQGIKTNEKLFF.

The chain couples TRBV29-1 to TRBJ2-3; TRBD2 aligns across 7 bases. Germline V gene lookup returns CDR1 SQVTM and CDR2 ANQGSEA. The CDR3 has 15 amino acids. Trimming at V came to 6 bases and at J to 0 bases, leaving 9 bases not matched to a gene. The CDR3 reads CSVRPTSVSTDTQYF. The CDR3 DNA is TGCAGCGTGAGGCCCACTAGCGTTAGCACAGATACGCAGTATTTT.

The chain links TRBV19 to TRBJ1-1; TRBD1 matches 8 bases. This CDR3 comprises 15 residues. J gave up 0 bases and V 5 bases, and 5 bases lay outside the gene matches. CDR1 and CDR2 from the germline V gene are LNHDA and SQIVND (reference sequence). The CDR3 region is CASSPRTGMNTEAFF. In DNA, the CDR3 is TGTGCCAGTAGTCCGAGGACAGGGATGAACACTGAAGCTTTCTTT.

This clone occurred once. The CDR3 region has the DNA TGTGCCATTAAGCAATCGGGACAGGGGACCAATGAGCAGTTCTTC. Protein: CAIKQSGQGTNEQFF. The V gene is TRBV10-3, the J gene TRBJ2-1; 10 bases match TRBD1. The CDR3 totals 15 residues. In germline, CDR1 is ENHRY, CDR2 SYGVKD. V dropped 9 bases and J dropped 6; count of bases not matched to a gene: 11.

The CDR3 region is CASSSENPLGGDTQYF. CDR3 nucleotide sequence: TGTGCCAGCAGCTCCGAAAATCCCCTCGGGGGAGATACGCAGTATTTT. The V call is TRBV7-2, the J call TRBJ2-3; TRBD2 is a possible D gene (6 bases). From germline, CDR1 is SGHTA and CDR2 FQGNSA. Trimming took 4 bases from V and 5 from J, leaving 19 bases between them. The CDR3 contains 16 residues. The full variable domain, its missing parts supplied by reference TRBV7-2 and TRBJ2-3, is GAGVSQSPSNKVTEKGKDVELRCDPISGHTALYWYRQSLGQGLEFLIYFQGNSAPDKSGLPSDRFSAERTGGSVSTLTIQRTQQEDSAVYLCASSSENPLGGDTQYFGPGTRLTVL.

This clone was seen only once. At one end the junction does not follow the germline gene, possibly because of a read error. This chain uses TRBV5-1 with TRBJ2-7; D is unclear. The V gene's germline CDR1 is SGHRS and CDR2 YFSETQ. The CDR3 totals 15 residues. The CDR3 coding sequence is TGCGCCAGCAGCTTGGCCGTATCGATCTCCTCCGAGCAGTACTTC. Its translation: CASSLAVSISSEQYF.

Points on this clone: A read error is likely, as this CDR3 ends without the conserved phenylalanine or tryptophan. This chain connects TRBV19 to TRBJ1-5; the D is unclear. This CDR3 has 17 amino acids. Trimming left V 5 bases short and J 1 base short, with 18 bases between. CDR1 LNHDA and CDR2 SQIVND come from the germline V gene (reference sequence). Here the CDR3 DNA reads TGTGCCAGTAGTTATGTCGGACGGCGTTTGAGCAATCAGCCCCAGCATTCT. The encoded protein is CASSYVGRRLSNQPQHS.

V gene TRBV19 combines with J gene TRBJ1-2; 11 nucleotides line up with TRBD1. CDR3 length: 15 amino acids. Germline CDR1 is LNHDA and CDR2 is SQIVND (reference sequence). V shed 5 bases and J 2 bases; nucleotides not matched to a gene: 4. The CDR3 region has the DNA TGTGCCAGTAGTGTCGGGACAGGGGGAAACTATGGCTACACCTTC. This codes for CASSVGTGGNYGYTF.

This chain links TRBV27 with TRBJ2-1, with D possibly TRBD1 on 6 matching bases. The V end was cut by 1 base, the J end by 8 bases, with 21 bases between. Germline CDR1 and CDR2: MNHEY and SMNVEV (reference sequence). The CDR3 runs to 17 residues. The CDR3 region is CASSLYLLGAPGDEQFF. In nucleotides, the CDR3 is TGTGCCAGCAGTTTATACCTCTTGGGGGCTCCTGGGGATGAGCAGTTCTTC.

This rearrangement joins TRBV27 to TRBJ2-1; D may be TRBD2 (6 bases). The CDR3 runs 12 residues. The germline CDR1 and CDR2 sequences are MNHEY and SMNVEV (reference sequence). Trimming pared 5 bases from V and 12 bases from J, leaving 14 bases between. CDR3 residues: CASSQTGLSQFF. The CDR3 bases are TGTGCCAGCAGTCAGACGGGACTCTCGCAGTTCTTC.

This clone turned up a few times. V usage is TRBV6-6 and J usage is TRBJ1-2, with a weak D call TRBD1 (5 bases). The ends were cut back, 5 bases at V and 4 bases at J, with 11 bases in the middle. Germline V CDR1 and CDR2: MNHNY, SVGAGI (reference sequence). The CDR3 is made up of 13 amino acids. CDR3 residues: CASSPRGPYGYTF. The CDR3 DNA follows: TGTGCCAGCAGTCCTCGGGGACCCTATGGCTACACCTTC.

V is TRBV18 and J is TRBJ1-2, with D possibly TRBD1 on 6 matching bases. V was cut by 3 bases and J by 6 bases, with 17 bases left in between. From germline, CDR1 is KGHSH and CDR2 LQKENI. The CDR3 extends over 15 amino acids. CDR3 DNA sequence: TGTGCCAGCTCACCTCCGGGGGGCTTTATTGATGGCTACACCTTC. This sequence encodes CASSPPGGFIDGYTF.

The CDR3 loop is CASIKDPDTEAFF. In DNA form, the CDR3 reads TGTGCCAGTATCAAGGACCCCGACACTGAAGCTTTCTTT. This chain connects TRBV19 to TRBJ1-1; D not certain. CDR3 length: 13 residues. The germline gives CDR1 LNHDA, CDR2 SQIVND (reference sequence). V lost 7 bases, J lost 3 bases, and 12 bases lay in between.

The chain employs TRBV5-4 and TRBJ2-1; 9 nucleotides line up with TRBD2. Germline-derived CDR1 and CDR2 are SGHNT and YYREEE (reference sequence). V was pared by 0 bases and J by 7 bases, with 5 bases of the junction left unmatched. The CDR3 totals 15 residues. The chain's CDR3 is CASSLASAGGNEQFF. DNA for the CDR3: TGTGCCAGCAGCTTGGCCAGTGCGGGAGGGAATGAGCAGTTCTTC.

This chain links TRBV30 with TRBJ2-7; 7 nucleotides agree with TRBD2. The CDR3 has 19 residues. Trimming at V came to 0 bases and at J to 2 bases, leaving 19 bases not matched to a gene. Germline assignment: CDR1 GTSNPN and CDR2 SVGIG (reference sequence). CDR3 sequence reads: CAWSVTFGTGRRIAYEQYF. The CDR3 region has the DNA TGTGCCTGGAGTGTTACGTTCGGAACCGGGAGGAGGATTGCCTACGAGCAGTACTTC. Full variable domain (remainder filled in from reference TRBV30 and TRBJ2-7): SQTIHQWPATLVQPVGSPLSLECTVEGTSNPNLYWYRQAAGRGLQLLFYSVGIGQISSEVPQNLSASRPQDRQFILSSKKLLLSDSGFYLCAWSVTFGTGRRIAYEQYFGPGTRLTVT.

J is TRBJ2-2 and V is TRBV30; D gene unclear. Trimming took 3 bases from V and 0 from J, leaving 8 bases between them. Per germline, CDR1 GTSNPN and CDR2 SVGIG (reference sequence). This CDR3 has 14 residues. The CDR3 DNA follows: TGTGCCTGGAGAAAAAACCCGAACACCGGGGAGCTGTTTTTT. Translated, it gives CAWRKNPNTGELFF.

The J gene is TRBJ1-2, the V gene TRBV5-1; the D gene is possibly TRBD1 (5 bases). Germline loops: CDR1 SGHRS, CDR2 YFSETQ. The CDR3 contains 15 residues. With 0 bases removed from V and 6 bases from J, the gap between germline ends came to 15 bases. DNA for the CDR3: TGCGCCAGCAGCTTGGAGGGGCAGGGAGGAAATGGCTACACCTTC. Encoded protein: CASSLEGQGGNGYTF.

CDR3 nucleotides: TGCGCCAGCAGCCAAGAGTCGTTTCTGGATCTCGAAAATTCACCCCTCCACTTT. The encoded protein is CASSQESFLDLENSPLHF. The chain carries TRBV4-1 and TRBJ1-6, with no clear D. Germline V gene sequence: CDR1 MGHRA, CDR2 YSYEKL. Trimming shortened V by 0 bases and J by 7 bases, and 19 bases separated the two germline ends. The CDR3 is 18 amino acids.

DNA of the CDR3: TGTGCCAGCAGGCGGGACAACTACGAGCAGTACTTC. Translation gives CASRRDNYEQYF. This chain joins TRBV6-6 and TRBJ2-7; D tentatively fits TRBD1 or TRBD2 (6 bases each). Deletions cut 6 bases from V and 3 bases from J, with 9 bases between. Germline V lookup: CDR1 MNHNY, CDR2 SVGAGI (reference sequence). The CDR3 spans 12 residues.

The table lists this clone with a few counts. The V and J genes are TRBV18 and TRBJ2-7; 11 nucleotides align to TRBD2. V trimming: 3 bases; J trimming: 12 bases; junction bases outside the gene matches: 10. The CDR3 spans 14 residues. Germline V gene sequence: CDR1 KGHSH, CDR2 LQKENI. CDR3 coding DNA: TGTGCCAGCTCACCGTCGACTAGCGGGACGGCCGCGTACTTC. It specifies CASSPSTSGTAAYF.

The gene calls are TRBV7-2 and TRBJ1-5; D is ambiguous. Germline values: CDR1 SGHTA, CDR2 FQGNSA. The germline V and J ends were trimmed by 2 bases and 3 bases, with 11 bases remaining between them. The CDR3 length is 15 residues. CDR3 in amino acids: CASSLLVAVNQPQHF. As DNA, the CDR3 is TGTGCCAGCAGCTTATTGGTGGCAGTCAATCAGCCCCAGCATTTT. Filled out from reference TRBV7-2 and TRBJ1-5, the complete variable domain reads GAGVSQSPSNKVTEKGKDVELRCDPISGHTALYWYRQSLGQGLEFLIYFQGNSAPDKSGLPSDRFSAERTGGSVSTLTIQRTQQEDSAVYLCASSLLVAVNQPQHFGDGTRLSIL.

The rearrangement uses TRBV9 and TRBJ2-2; 7 bases align to TRBD1. The J segment lost 2 bases and the V segment lost 4 bases, leaving 5 bases of the junction unmatched. Germline V CDR1 and CDR2: SGDLS, YYNGEE. The CDR3 has 15 residues. CDR3 DNA: TGTGCCAGCAGCACCGGACAGGTTAACACCGGGGAGCTGTTTTTT. Protein sequence: CASSTGQVNTGELFF.

The genes are TRBV19 and TRBJ1-5; the match to TRBD1 covers 7 bases. The germline V gene has CDR1 LNHDA and CDR2 SQIVND (reference sequence). V gave up 5 bases and J gave up 4 bases; unmatched junction bases: 5. This CDR3 has 14 amino acids. CDR3 protein: CASSLQGRNQPQHF. The CDR3 DNA follows: TGTGCCAGTAGTCTACAGGGGCGAAATCAGCCCCAGCATTTT.

V usage is TRBV19 and J usage is TRBJ2-2; D is unclear. Trimming cost V 3 bases and J 1 base, with 18 bases left between them. This CDR3 has 18 residues. CDR1 is LNHDA, CDR2 SQIVND, per germline (reference sequence). The CDR3 loop is CASSIPSLLGGNTGELFF. In nucleotides, the CDR3 is TGTGCCAGTAGTATCCCCTCCCTGTTAGGCGGGAACACCGGGGAGCTGTTTTTT. Full variable domain (outside the CDR3, taken from reference TRBV19 and TRBJ2-2): DGGITQSPKYLFRKEGQNVTLSCEQNLNHDAMYWYRQDPGQGLRLIYYSQIVNDFQKGDIAEGYSVSREKKESFPLTVTSAQKNPTAFYLCASSIPSLLGGNTGELFFGEGSRLTVL.

This clone turned up a few times. The chain uses TRBV7-2 and TRBJ2-6, with D perhaps matching TRBD2 (6 bases). The CDR3 totals 16 residues. The V gene's germline CDR1 is SGHTA and CDR2 FQGNSA. V shed 1 base and J shed 2 bases, with 9 bases lying between them. The CDR3 sequence is CASSLEGGTGANVLTF. CDR3 sequence (DNA): TGTGCCAGCAGCTTAGAAGGAGGGACTGGGGCCAACGTCCTGACTTTC. Filled out from reference TRBV7-2 and TRBJ2-6, the complete variable domain reads GAGVSQSPSNKVTEKGKDVELRCDPISGHTALYWYRQSLGQGLEFLIYFQGNSAPDKSGLPSDRFSAERTGGSVSTLTIQRTQQEDSAVYLCASSLEGGTGANVLTFGAGSRLTVL.

This clone has a single count. J is TRBJ2-2 and V is TRBV29-1; D not resolved. Trimming left V 4 bases short and J 4 bases short, with 4 bases between. Germline CDR1 reads SQVTM; CDR2 reads ANQGSEA. The length of the CDR3 is 11 residues. The CDR3 DNA is TGCAGCGTTGTAGGCACCGGGGAGCTGTTTTTT. This encodes CSVVGTGELFF.